This is a list of T cell receptor beta chains from one sample in a study of CD8 T cells in Susac syndrome. TCRdb re-called the immunoSEQ multiplex PCR reads with MiXCR, one entry per CDR3 protein. Here the sample spans some 170,000 distinct CDR3 sequences, roughly 94% being singletons. The material sequenced was CD4+ T cells from PBMCs. The receptors were gathered from a human donor with Susac syndrome. The CDR3 runs from the conserved cysteine through the conserved F or W. Fields, in order: D gene, V gene, clone size, J gene, CDR3 DNA, CDR3 protein. The D gene is left open where the match is weak. A clone size is listed for some rows: how often the clone was seen (once, few, many), or a class if it is expanded.

.	TRBV19	.	TRBJ1-4	TGTGCCAGTAATCGACAGGTGGGGGAAAAACTGTTTTTT	CASNRQVGEKLFF
.	TRBV12-3/TRBV12-4	few	TRBJ1-2	TGTGCCAGCAGCTTACAGGGCTCCTATGGCTACACCTTC	CASSLQGSYGYTF
TRBD1	TRBV18	.	TRBJ2-7	TGTGCCAGCTCACCAGGGACAGGGGAGGACGAGCAGTACTTC	CASSPGTGEDEQYF
.	TRBV14	.	TRBJ1-1	TGTGCCAGCAGCCAAGTGGGGGGAAGGAACACTGAAGCTTTCTTT	CASSQVGGRNTEAFF
.	TRBV5-6	.	TRBJ1-1	TGTGCCAGCAGCTTACCCATGAACACTGAAGCTTTCTTT	CASSLPMNTEAFF
.	TRBV20-1	.	TRBJ2-1	TGCAGTGCTGATGGAAACTACGACAATGAGCAGTTCTTC	CSADGNYDNEQFF
.	TRBV20-1	.	TRBJ2-5	TGCAGTGCCAGAGACGGGTACCAAGAGACCCAGTACTTC	CSARDGYQETQYF
TRBD2	TRBV19	.	TRBJ2-7	TGTGCCAGTAGTACGAGGGAGGGTCTTACCTACGAGCAGTACTTC	CASSTREGLTYEQYF
.	TRBV24-1	.	TRBJ2-1	TGTGCCACCAGTGCTCCTAGAGGAGACTCCTACAATGAGCAGTTCTTC	CATSAPRGDSYNEQFF
TRBD1	TRBV4-1	.	TRBJ1-1	TGCGCCAGCAGCCAAGCCGTTATCCGGGACAGGGAGTCAGCTTTCTTT	CASSQAVIRDRESAFF
TRBD2	TRBV5-1	once	TRBJ2-7	TGCGCCAGCAGCTTGGCCGACCTAGCGGGGCTGAACGAGCAGTACTTC	CASSLADLAGLNEQYF
TRBD2	TRBV30	.	TRBJ2-1	TGTGCCTGGAGTGTTTTGGGACTAGGAGAGACTGAGCAGTTCTTC	CAWSVLGLGETEQFF
TRBD2	TRBV20-1	.	TRBJ2-3	TGCAGTGCTAGAGTCGGCGGGGGTAGAGATACGCAGTATTTT	CSARVGGGRDTQYF
TRBD1	TRBV7-2	.	TRBJ2-5	TGTGCCAGCAGCTTAGGTCCCATGCCAGGGGGCGAGACCCAGTACTTC	CASSLGPMPGGETQYF
.	TRBV15	.	TRBJ2-5	TGTGCCACCAGCAGGGGGCGCCAAGAGACCCAGTACTTC	CATSRGRQETQYF
TRBD2	TRBV20-1	.	TRBJ2-2	TGCAGTGCCTATAGTAGCGGGAGGGCCGCCGGGGAGCTGTTTTTT	CSAYSSGRAAGELFF
TRBD2	TRBV30	.	TRBJ2-3	TGTGCCTGGAGTAGGCCGGGACTAGCGCCTAGCACAGATACGCAGTATTTT	CAWSRPGLAPSTDTQYF
TRBD2	TRBV2	.	TRBJ2-2	TGTGCCAGCAAGTCGCGGGGGGGCGACACCGGGGAGCTGTTTTTT	CASKSRGGDTGELFF
.	TRBV20-1	.	TRBJ1-1	TGCAGTGCTAGATACGATGGACGGAACACTGAAGCTTTCTTT	CSARYDGRNTEAFF
TRBD2	TRBV2	.	TRBJ2-1	TGTGCCAGCAGTGGAGAACGAAGCGGGAGTCCGTTCTTC	CASSGERSGSPFF
TRBD1	TRBV6-5	.	TRBJ2-1	TGTGCCAGCAGTCGGGACAGGAGAAACTACAATGAGCAGTTCTTC	CASSRDRRNYNEQFF
.	TRBV2	.	TRBJ1-5	TGTGCCAGCAGTGGTCTAGGAACCCGGGGTTTT	CASSGLGTRGF
.	TRBV6-5	.	TRBJ1-2	TGTGCCAGCAGTACCGACAGACGAGGTGGCTACACCTTC	CASSTDRRGGYTF
.	TRBV7-9	.	TRBJ1-5	TGTGCCAGCAGCCCAGGGAGGGGCCTGGGCAATCAGCCCCAGCATTTT	CASSPGRGLGNQPQHF
.	TRBV6-2/TRBV6-3	.	TRBJ2-3	TGTGCCAGCAGTTACGGGCGGAGTACGCAGTATTTT	CASSYGRSTQYF
TRBD1	TRBV11-2	.	TRBJ2-7	TGTGCCAGCAGCTTGGACAGGGGGGACGAGCAGTACTTC	CASSLDRGDEQYF
.	TRBV20-1	.	TRBJ2-1	TGCAGTGCGACTTCCAGGGAGAATGAGCAGTTCTTC	CSATSRENEQFF
.	TRBV28	few	TRBJ1-1	TGTGCCAGCAGTTTCGGGGGCGTGAACACTGAAGCTTTCTTT	CASSFGGVNTEAFF
.	TRBV5-1	.	TRBJ2-1	TGCGCCAGCAGCTTGCCCACGGGTGAGCAGTTCTTC	CASSLPTGEQFF
.	TRBV28	.	TRBJ1-1	TGTGCCAGCAGCCCTGGGGGACACCTGAACACTGAAGCTTTCTTT	CASSPGGHLNTEAFF
TRBD1	TRBV16	.	TRBJ1-5	TGTGCCAGCAGCCGGACAGGGATCAATCAGCCCCAGCATTTT	CASSRTGINQPQHF